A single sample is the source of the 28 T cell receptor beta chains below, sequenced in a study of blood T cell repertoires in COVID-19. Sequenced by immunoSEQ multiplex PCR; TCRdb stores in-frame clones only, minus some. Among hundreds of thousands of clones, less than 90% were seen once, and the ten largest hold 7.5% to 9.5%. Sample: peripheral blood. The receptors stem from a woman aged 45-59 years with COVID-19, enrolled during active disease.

CDR3 residues: CASTSDRGNTEAFF. CDR3 sequence (DNA): TGTGCCAGCACCTCGGACAGAGGCAACACTGAAGCTTTCTTT. The chain combines TRBV27 with TRBJ1-1; the D gene is possibly TRBD1 (6 bases). V was shortened by 7 bases and J by 2 bases, with 14 bases between the two germline ends. CDR3 length equals 14 residues. Germline assignment: CDR1 MNHEY and CDR2 SMNVEV (reference sequence).

The DNA for the CDR3 is TGTGCCAGTACCTCTAGGGAAGGGGTAGCTGAAGCTTTCTTT. This encodes CASTSREGVAEAFF. This rearrangement joins TRBV19 to TRBJ1-1; perhaps TRBD1 as D (5 bases). V was trimmed by 7 bases and J by 6 bases, leaving 18 bases between them. Germline values: CDR1 LNHDA, CDR2 SQIVND (reference sequence). This CDR3 contains 14 residues.

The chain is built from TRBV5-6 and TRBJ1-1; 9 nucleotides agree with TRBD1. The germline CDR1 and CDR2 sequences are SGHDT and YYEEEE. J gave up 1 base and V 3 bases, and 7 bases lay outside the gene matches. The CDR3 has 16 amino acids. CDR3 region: CASSWGNRGRNTEAFF. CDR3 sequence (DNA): TGTGCCAGCAGCTGGGGCAACAGGGGGCGGAACACTGAAGCTTTCTTT. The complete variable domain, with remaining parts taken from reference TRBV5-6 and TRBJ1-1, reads DAGVTQSPTHLIKTRGQQVTLRCSPKSGHDTVSWYQQALGQGPQFIFQYYEEEERQRGNFPDRFSGHQFPNYSSELNVNALLLGDSALYLCASSWGNRGRNTEAFFGQGTRLTVV.

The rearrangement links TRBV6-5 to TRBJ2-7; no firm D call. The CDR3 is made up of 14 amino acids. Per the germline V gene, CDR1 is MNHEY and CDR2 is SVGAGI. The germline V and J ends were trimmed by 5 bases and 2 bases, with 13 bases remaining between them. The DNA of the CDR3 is TGTGCCAGCAGTCTCAAAGGAGCTACCTACGAGCAGTACTTC. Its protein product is CASSLKGATYEQYF.

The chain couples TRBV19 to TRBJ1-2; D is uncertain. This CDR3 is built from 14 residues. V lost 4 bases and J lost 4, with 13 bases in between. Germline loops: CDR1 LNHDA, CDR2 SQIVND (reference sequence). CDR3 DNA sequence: TGTGCCAGTAGTACTCTCCTGTGGCCCTATGGCTACACCTTC. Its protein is CASSTLLWPYGYTF.

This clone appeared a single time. In DNA form, the CDR3 reads TGCGCCAGCAGCTCTGCCCGGGACAGGGAGAGGCATTCACCCCTCCACTTT. Translation: CASSSARDRERHSPLHF. The rearrangement uses TRBV5-1 and TRBJ1-6, with 9 bases lining up with TRBD1. CDR3 length: 17 residues. Per the germline V gene, CDR1 is SGHRS and CDR2 is YFSETQ. After removal of 3 bases from V and 8 bases from J, the junction contained 12 bases not matched to a gene.

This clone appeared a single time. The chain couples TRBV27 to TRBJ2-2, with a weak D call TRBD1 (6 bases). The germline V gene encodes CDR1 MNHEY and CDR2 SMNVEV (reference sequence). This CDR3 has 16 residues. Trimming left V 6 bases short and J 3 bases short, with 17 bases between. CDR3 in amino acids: CASSVRGGTHTGELFF. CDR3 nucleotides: TGTGCCAGCAGCGTTAGAGGTGGGACACACACCGGGGAGCTGTTTTTT.

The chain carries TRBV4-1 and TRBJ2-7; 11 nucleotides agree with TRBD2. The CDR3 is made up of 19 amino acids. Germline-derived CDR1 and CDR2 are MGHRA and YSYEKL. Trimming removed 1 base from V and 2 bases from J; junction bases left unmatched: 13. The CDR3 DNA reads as TGCGCCAGCAGCCAAGGAAGAACTAGCGGGGGCCCGTGGCCCTACGAGCAGTACTTC. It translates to CASSQGRTSGGPWPYEQYF.

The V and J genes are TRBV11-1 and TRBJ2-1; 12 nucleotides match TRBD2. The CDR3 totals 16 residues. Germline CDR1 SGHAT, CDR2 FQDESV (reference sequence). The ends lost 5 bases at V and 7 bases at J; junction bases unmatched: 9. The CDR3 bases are TGTGCCAGCAGCCACCGACTAGCGGGGGCAATAAATGAGCAGTTCTTC. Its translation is CASSHRLAGAINEQFF.

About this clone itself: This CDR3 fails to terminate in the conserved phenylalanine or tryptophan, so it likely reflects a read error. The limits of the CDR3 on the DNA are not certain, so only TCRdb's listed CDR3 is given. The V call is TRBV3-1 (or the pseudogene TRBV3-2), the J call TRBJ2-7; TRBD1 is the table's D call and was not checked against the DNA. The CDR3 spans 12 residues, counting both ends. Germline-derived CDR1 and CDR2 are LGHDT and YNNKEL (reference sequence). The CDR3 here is CASSQGGRGDLL.

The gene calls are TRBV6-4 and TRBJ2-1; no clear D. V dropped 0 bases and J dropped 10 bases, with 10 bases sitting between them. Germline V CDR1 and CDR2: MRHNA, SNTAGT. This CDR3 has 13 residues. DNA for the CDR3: TGTGCCAGCAGTGACTCCGCCAATAGCGAGCAGTTCTTC. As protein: CASSDSANSEQFF.

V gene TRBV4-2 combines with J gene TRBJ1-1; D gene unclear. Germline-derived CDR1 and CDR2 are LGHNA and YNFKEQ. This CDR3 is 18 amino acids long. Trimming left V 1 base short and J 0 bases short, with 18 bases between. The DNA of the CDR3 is TGTGCCAGCAGCCAAGCGTACCTGGGTACCACAGTGAACACTGAAGCTTTCTTT. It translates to CASSQAYLGTTVNTEAFF.

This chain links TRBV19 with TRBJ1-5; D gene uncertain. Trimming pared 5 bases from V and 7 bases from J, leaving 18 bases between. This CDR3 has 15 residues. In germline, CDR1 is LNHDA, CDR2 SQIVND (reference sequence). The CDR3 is CASSPPGWEGQPQHF. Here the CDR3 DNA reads TGTGCCAGTAGTCCCCCCGGCTGGGAGGGACAGCCCCAGCATTTT.

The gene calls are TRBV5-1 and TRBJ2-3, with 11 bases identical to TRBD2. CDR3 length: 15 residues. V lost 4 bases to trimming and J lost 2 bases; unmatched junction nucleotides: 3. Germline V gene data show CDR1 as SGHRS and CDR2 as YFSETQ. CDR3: CASSLAGGLTDTQYF. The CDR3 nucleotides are TGCGCCAGCAGCCTAGCGGGGGGCCTCACAGATACGCAGTATTTT.

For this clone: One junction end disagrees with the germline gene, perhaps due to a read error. The CDR3 DNA reads TGCGCCAGCAGGACTTCAGGGGAGTGCTGCAGGGTATTT. Translated, it gives CASRTSGECCRVF. The V call is TRBV10-1, the J call TRBJ1-1; possibly TRBD1 for D (6 bases). The CDR3 has 13 amino acids. Germline lookup yields CDR1 WNHNN and CDR2 SYGVQD (reference sequence).

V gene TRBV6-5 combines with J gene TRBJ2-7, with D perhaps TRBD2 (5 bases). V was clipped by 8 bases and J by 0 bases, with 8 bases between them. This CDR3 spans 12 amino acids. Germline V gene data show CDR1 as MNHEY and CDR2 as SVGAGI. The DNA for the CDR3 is TGTGCCAGCTGGACTCCCTCCTACGAGCAGTACTTC. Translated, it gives CASWTPSYEQYF.

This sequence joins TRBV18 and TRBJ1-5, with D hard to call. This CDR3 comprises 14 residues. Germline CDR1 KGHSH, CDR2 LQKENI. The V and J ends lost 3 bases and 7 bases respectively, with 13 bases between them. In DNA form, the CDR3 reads TGTGCCAGCTCACCCGGGAGAGAAGGGCAGCCCCAGCATTTT. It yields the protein CASSPGREGQPQHF. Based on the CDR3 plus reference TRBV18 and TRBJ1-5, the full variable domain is NAGVMQNPRHLVRRRGQEARLRCSPMKGHSHVYWYRQLPEEGLKFMVYLQKENIIDESGMPKERFSAEFPKEGPSILRIQQVVRGDSAAYFCASSPGREGQPQHFGDGTRLSIL.

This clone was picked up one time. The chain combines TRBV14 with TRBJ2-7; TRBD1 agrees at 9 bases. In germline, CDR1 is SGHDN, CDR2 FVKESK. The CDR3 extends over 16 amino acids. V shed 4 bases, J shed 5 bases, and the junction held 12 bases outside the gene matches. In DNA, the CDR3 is TGTGCCAGCAGCCCAGACGACGGGACAGGGTTCGACGAGCAGTACTTC. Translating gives CASSPDDGTGFDEQYF.

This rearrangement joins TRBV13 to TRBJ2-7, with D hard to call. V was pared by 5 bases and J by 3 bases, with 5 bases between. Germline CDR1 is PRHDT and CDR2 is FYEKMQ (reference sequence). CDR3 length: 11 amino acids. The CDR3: CASSPRYEQYF. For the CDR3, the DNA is TGTGCCAGCAGCCCTCGCTACGAGCAGTACTTC.

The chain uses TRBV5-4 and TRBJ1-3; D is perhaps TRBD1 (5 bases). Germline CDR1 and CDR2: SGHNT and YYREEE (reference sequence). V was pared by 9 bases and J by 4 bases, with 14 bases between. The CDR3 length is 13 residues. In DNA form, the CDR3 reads TGTGCCACGACGGGGGGGTTCGGAAACACCATATATTTT. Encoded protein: CATTGGFGNTIYF.

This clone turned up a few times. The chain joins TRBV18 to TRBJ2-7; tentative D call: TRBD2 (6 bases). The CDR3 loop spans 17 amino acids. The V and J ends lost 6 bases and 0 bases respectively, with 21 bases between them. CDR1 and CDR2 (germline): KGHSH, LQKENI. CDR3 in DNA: TGTGCCAGCTCTCAATCGCGGCTCGGAGGGTCCTCCTACGAGCAGTACTTC. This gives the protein CASSQSRLGGSSYEQYF. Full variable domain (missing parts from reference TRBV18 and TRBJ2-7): NAGVMQNPRHLVRRRGQEARLRCSPMKGHSHVYWYRQLPEEGLKFMVYLQKENIIDESGMPKERFSAEFPKEGPSILRIQQVVRGDSAAYFCASSQSRLGGSSYEQYFGPGTRLTVT.

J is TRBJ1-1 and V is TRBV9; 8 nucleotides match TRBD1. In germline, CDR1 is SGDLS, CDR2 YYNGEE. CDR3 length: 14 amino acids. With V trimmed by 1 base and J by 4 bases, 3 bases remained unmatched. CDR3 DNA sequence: TGTGCCAGCAGCGTAACGCAGGGGGCCACTGAAGCTTTCTTT. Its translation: CASSVTQGATEAFF.

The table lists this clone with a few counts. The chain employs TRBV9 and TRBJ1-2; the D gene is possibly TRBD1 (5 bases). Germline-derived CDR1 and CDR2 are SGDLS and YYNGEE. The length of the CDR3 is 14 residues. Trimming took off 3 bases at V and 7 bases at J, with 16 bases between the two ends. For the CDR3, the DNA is TGTGCCAGCAGCGAGAGGAGTCTGGGGGGTGGCTACACCTTC. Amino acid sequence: CASSERSLGGGYTF.

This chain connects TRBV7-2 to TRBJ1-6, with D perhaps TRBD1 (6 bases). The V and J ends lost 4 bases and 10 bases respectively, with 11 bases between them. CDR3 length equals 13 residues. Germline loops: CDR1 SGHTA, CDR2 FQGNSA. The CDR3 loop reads CASSWGLYSPLHF. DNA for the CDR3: TGTGCCAGCAGCTGGGGGCTGTACTCACCCCTCCACTTT.

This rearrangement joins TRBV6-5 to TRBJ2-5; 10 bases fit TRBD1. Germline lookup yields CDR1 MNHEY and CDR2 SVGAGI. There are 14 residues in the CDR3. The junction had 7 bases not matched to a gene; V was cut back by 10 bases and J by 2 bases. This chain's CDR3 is CATPGQGTQETQYF. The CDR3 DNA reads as TGTGCCACCCCGGGACAGGGGACGCAAGAGACCCAGTACTTC.

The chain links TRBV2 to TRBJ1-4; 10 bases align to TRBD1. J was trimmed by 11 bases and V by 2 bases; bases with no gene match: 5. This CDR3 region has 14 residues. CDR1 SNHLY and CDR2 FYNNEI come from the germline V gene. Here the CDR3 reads CASSEIGQGDKLFF. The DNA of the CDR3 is TGTGCCAGCAGTGAAATCGGACAGGGGGACAAACTGTTTTTT.

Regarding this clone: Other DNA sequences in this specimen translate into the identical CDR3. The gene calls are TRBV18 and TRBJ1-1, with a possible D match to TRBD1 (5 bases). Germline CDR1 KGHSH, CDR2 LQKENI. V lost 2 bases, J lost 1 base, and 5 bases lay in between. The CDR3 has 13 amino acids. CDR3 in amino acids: CASSPTGNTEAFF. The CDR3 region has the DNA TGTGCCAGCTCACCAACAGGGAACACTGAAGCTTTCTTT.

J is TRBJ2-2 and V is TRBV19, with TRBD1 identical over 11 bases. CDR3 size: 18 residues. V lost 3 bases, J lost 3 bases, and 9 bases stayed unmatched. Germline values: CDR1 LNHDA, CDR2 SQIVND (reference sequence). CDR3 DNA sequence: TGTGCCAGTAGTATCGTAGGACAGGGGGCCGCGGACACCGGGGAGCTGTTTTTT. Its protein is CASSIVGQGAADTGELFF.